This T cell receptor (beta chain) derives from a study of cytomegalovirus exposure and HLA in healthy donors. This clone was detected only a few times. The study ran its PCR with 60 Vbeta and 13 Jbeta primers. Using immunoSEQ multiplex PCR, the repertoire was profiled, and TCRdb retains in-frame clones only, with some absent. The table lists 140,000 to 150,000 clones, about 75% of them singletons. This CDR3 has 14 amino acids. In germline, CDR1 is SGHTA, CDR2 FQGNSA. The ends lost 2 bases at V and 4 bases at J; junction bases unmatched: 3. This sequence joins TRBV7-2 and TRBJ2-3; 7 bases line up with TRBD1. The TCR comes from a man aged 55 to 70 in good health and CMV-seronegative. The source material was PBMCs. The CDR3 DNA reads TGTGCCAGCAGCTTATCGACAGGGCCAGATACGCAGTATTTT. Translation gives CASSLSTGPDTQYF.